These 9 T cell receptor beta chains originate from one sample sequenced in a study of T cell responses to AZD1222 COVID-19 vaccine. TCRdb's copy holds only in-frame clones and misses some; the assay was immunoSEQ multiplex PCR. The sample holds tens of thousands of clones, 82% seen once. Sequenced here: peripheral blood, sampled on day 0 of AZD1222 vaccination. The receptors derive from an adult in good health.

The genes are TRBV19 and TRBJ1-3, with 8 nucleotides matching TRBD1. The trim removed 4 bases at V and 2 bases at J, leaving 4 bases unmatched. The CDR3 is 15 residues long. The germline V gene has CDR1 LNHDA and CDR2 SQIVND (reference sequence). The CDR3 sequence is CASSTLQGAGNTIYF. The CDR3 DNA reads TGTGCCAGTAGTACATTACAGGGGGCTGGAAACACCATATATTTT.

J is TRBJ2-1 and V is TRBV28; no clear D gene. The CDR3 loop spans 15 amino acids. V was cut by 3 bases and J by 4 bases, with 13 bases left in between. Germline-derived CDR1 and CDR2 are MDHEN and SYDVKM. In nucleotides, the CDR3 is TGTGCCAGCAGTTTCCTCAGAGCGCAATACAATGAGCAGTTCTTC. Translating it yields CASSFLRAQYNEQFF.

The chain is built from TRBV6-4 and TRBJ2-5; D is tentatively TRBD1 or TRBD2 (6 bases each). Trimming took off 7 bases at V and 4 bases at J, with 22 bases between the two ends. This CDR3 comprises 16 residues. Germline CDR1 reads MRHNA; CDR2 reads SNTAGT. In nucleotides, the CDR3 is TGTGCCAGCATCGACCCGGGGACTCAAGGGGGAGAGACCCAGTACTTC. This sequence encodes CASIDPGTQGGETQYF.

This sequence joins TRBV11-2 and TRBJ1-6; D unresolved. Per the germline V gene, CDR1 is SGHAT and CDR2 is FQNNGV. The CDR3 runs to 16 residues. The V end lost 0 bases, the J end lost 6 bases, and 12 bases lay between the germline ends. The CDR3 nucleotides read TGTGCCAGCAGCTTAGATCCCGGGATGGGTAATTCACCCCTCCACTTT. Its protein product is CASSLDPGMGNSPLHF.

This chain joins TRBV20-1 and TRBJ1-2; D ambiguous. Trimming shortened V by 0 bases and J by 8 bases, and 7 bases separated the two germline ends. The germline V gene encodes CDR1 DFQATT and CDR2 SNEGSKA (reference sequence). The CDR3 covers 11 residues. CDR3 residues: CSARDPGGYTF. The CDR3 DNA follows: TGCAGTGCTAGAGATCCTGGGGGCTACACCTTC.

The chain joins TRBV30 to TRBJ1-2; D may be TRBD1 (5 bases). CDR1 is GTSNPN, CDR2 SVGIG, per germline (reference sequence). The CDR3 has 13 residues. V lost 0 bases and J 8 bases, leaving 13 bases between the germline ends. CDR3 DNA sequence: TGTGCCTGGAGTGTAGTCAGGGTGAGGGGCTACACCTTC. It translates to CAWSVVRVRGYTF.

This clone has just one count. This chain links TRBV2 with TRBJ1-2, with D tentatively TRBD1 (5 bases). The germline V and J ends were trimmed by 7 bases and 6 bases, with 18 bases remaining between them. In germline, CDR1 is SNHLY, CDR2 FYNNEI. This CDR3 has 14 amino acids. CDR3 in amino acids: CASTSLGGMDGYTF. CDR3 DNA: TGTGCCAGCACCAGCCTGGGGGGGATGGATGGCTACACCTTC.

This chain uses TRBV5-1 with TRBJ2-2; no clear D. The V end lost 5 bases, the J end lost 3 bases, and 14 bases lay between the germline ends. CDR1 and CDR2 from the germline V gene are SGHRS and YFSETQ. This CDR3 is built from 15 residues. This CDR3 is CASRQAARDTGELFF. The CDR3 bases are TGCGCCAGCAGGCAAGCTGCCAGAGACACCGGGGAGCTGTTTTTT. The variable domain in full, completed from reference TRBV5-1 and TRBJ2-2, reads KAGVTQTPRYLIKTRGQQVTLSCSPISGHRSVSWYQQTPGQGLQFLFEYFSETQRNKGNFPGRFSGRQFSNSRSEMNVSTLELGDSALYLCASRQAARDTGELFFGEGSRLTVL.

The V gene is TRBV9, the J gene TRBJ1-1; D is unresolved. This CDR3 has 15 amino acids. Trimming shortened V by 0 bases and J by 4 bases, and 13 bases separated the two germline ends. Germline CDR1 reads SGDLS; CDR2 reads YYNGEE. The CDR3 sequence is CASSVGTSFGTEAFF. The CDR3 nucleotides read TGTGCCAGCAGCGTAGGGACCTCATTTGGCACTGAAGCTTTCTTT. Full variable domain (remainder filled in from reference TRBV9 and TRBJ1-1): DSGVTQTPKHLITATGQRVTLRCSPRSGDLSVYWYQQSLDQGLQFLIQYYNGEERAKGNILERFSAQQFPDLHSELNLSSLELGDSALYFCASSVGTSFGTEAFFGQGTRLTVV.